These 12 T cell receptor beta chains share one sample of origin, sequenced in a study of spatial heterogeneity in lung cancer. TCRdb itself ran the 5' RACE reads through MiXCR, one entry per CDR3 protein. The sample holds about 38,000 distinct CDR3 sequences; roughly 7.4% are singletons and the top ten take under 30%. As for time point: sample taken at primary tumor resection. The specimen comprised PBMCs, sampled at surgery. All receptors derive from a male donor with early-stage non-small cell lung cancer.

This chain connects TRBV9 to TRBJ2-2; D gene ambiguous. This CDR3 is built from 13 residues. V was shortened by 0 bases and J by 4 bases, with 4 bases between the two germline ends. CDR1 and CDR2 (germline): SGDLS, YYNGEE. As DNA, the CDR3 is TGTGCCAGCAGCGTAGCTGGCACCGGGGAGCTGTTTTTT. It is translated as CASSVAGTGELFF.

The table lists this clonotype with many counts. The V call is TRBV7-2, the J call TRBJ2-6; tentatively, D is TRBD2 (6 bases). Germline CDR1 and CDR2: SGHTA and FQGNSA. The CDR3 consists of 16 residues. V was cut by 1 base and J by 3 bases, with 10 bases left in between. This CDR3 is CASSLEGRFGANVLTF. CDR3 bases: TGTGCCAGCAGCTTAGAGGGGAGGTTTGGGGCCAACGTCCTGACTTTC. Full variable domain (rest looked up from reference TRBV7-2 and TRBJ2-6): GAGVSQSPSNKVTEKGKDVELRCDPISGHTALYWYRQSLGQGLEFLIYFQGNSAPDKSGLPSDRFSAERTGGSVSTLTIQRTQQEDSAVYLCASSLEGRFGANVLTFGAGSRLTVL.

This clonotype has a count of ten or more. The rearrangement joins TRBV13 to TRBJ2-3, with 12 bases aligning to TRBD2. Trimming removed 3 bases from V and 5 bases from J; junction bases left unmatched: 3. Per the germline V gene, CDR1 is PRHDT and CDR2 is FYEKMQ (reference sequence). The CDR3 has 15 amino acids. This CDR3 reads CASSFGGLAGDTQYF. The CDR3 DNA sequence: TGTGCCAGCAGCTTTGGGGGACTAGCGGGAGATACGCAGTATTTT.

This clonotype came up a few times. The V and J genes are TRBV20-1 and TRBJ1-5; D may be TRBD1 (6 bases). The V end was cut by 3 bases, the J end by 5 bases, with 11 bases between. This CDR3 is 13 amino acids long. Germline assignment: CDR1 DFQATT and CDR2 SNEGSKA (reference sequence). DNA of the CDR3: TGCAGTGCTAGGCGACAGGTAGATCAGCCCCAGCATTTT. Translated: CSARRQVDQPQHF.

Concerning this clonotype itself: A clone one base away is much larger, so this may be a read error. The CDR3 coding sequence is TGTGCCACTTCGAGAGACGGCGATACGCAGTATTTT. Its protein is CATSRDGDTQYF. This rearrangement joins TRBV19 to TRBJ2-3, with D unresolved. The V gene lost 10 bases and the J gene lost 6 bases, with 14 bases spanning the gap. The CDR3 has 12 amino acids. The V gene's germline CDR1 is LNHDA and CDR2 SQIVND (reference sequence).

This clonotype came up many times. The V and J genes are TRBV7-9 and TRBJ2-2; D ambiguous. Germline CDR1 reads SEHNR; CDR2 reads FQNEAQ (reference sequence). The CDR3 is 13 residues long. V was clipped by 5 bases and J by 6 bases, with 10 bases between them. CDR3 DNA sequence: TGTGCCAGCAGCCCAACCCCCTCCGGGGAGCTGTTTTTT. Its translation is CASSPTPSGELFF.

There are many counts of this clonotype. The J gene is TRBJ2-7, the V gene TRBV10-3, with D perhaps being TRBD1 or TRBD2 (5 bases each). CDR1 is ENHRY and CDR2 is SYGVKD in the germline V gene. The CDR3 runs 14 residues. Trimming pared 10 bases from V and 2 bases from J, leaving 18 bases between. This CDR3 is CATGADPPAYEQYF. The CDR3 coding sequence is TGTGCCACCGGGGCGGACCCTCCCGCCTACGAGCAGTACTTC.

The sample holds many counts of this clonotype. V gene TRBV9 combines with J gene TRBJ2-1; D is undetermined. The CDR3 runs to 15 residues. The germline V gene encodes CDR1 SGDLS and CDR2 YYNGEE. The germline V and J ends were trimmed by 0 bases and 5 bases, with 12 bases remaining between them. CDR3 protein: CASSVAGAAHNEQFF. In DNA, the CDR3 is TGTGCCAGCAGCGTAGCAGGCGCGGCTCACAATGAGCAGTTCTTC.

At least ten counts were recorded for this clonotype. This sequence joins TRBV7-3 and TRBJ2-3; no reliable D call. V lost 4 bases to trimming and J lost 2 bases, with 13 bases between them. The CDR3 sequence is 15 residues long. Germline-derived CDR1 and CDR2 are SGHTA and FQGTGA. This CDR3 is CASSSRPAFTDTQYF. CDR3 in DNA: TGTGCCAGCAGCTCCCGGCCGGCATTCACAGATACGCAGTATTTT. Together with reference TRBV7-3 and TRBJ2-3, the CDR3 gives the full variable domain: GAGVSQTPSNKVTEKGKYVELRCDPISGHTALYWYRQSLGQGPEFLIYFQGTGAADDSGLPNDRFFAVRPEGSVSTLKIQRTERGDSAVYLCASSSRPAFTDTQYFGPGTRLTVL.

This clonotype has only a few counts. The rearrangement links TRBV6-6 to TRBJ2-3; D perhaps matches TRBD1 (6 bases). The CDR3 is 11 amino acids. V was clipped by 6 bases and J by 7 bases, with 8 bases between them. Per the germline V gene, CDR1 is MNHNY and CDR2 is SVGAGI (reference sequence). CDR3 coding DNA: TGTGCCAGCAGAACAGGGCATACGCAGTATTTT. This encodes CASRTGHTQYF.

This clonotype was detected only a few times. This rearrangement joins TRBV7-6 to TRBJ2-1, with TRBD2 matching 9 bases. Germline assignment: CDR1 SGHVS and CDR2 FNYEAQ. The junction had 3 bases not matched to a gene; V was cut back by 8 bases and J by 7 bases. The CDR3 totals 12 residues. The CDR3 region is CASQAGGNEQFF. The DNA for the CDR3 is TGTGCCAGCCAGGCGGGGGGGAATGAGCAGTTCTTC.

This sequence joins TRBV18 and TRBJ1-1; TRBD1 might be the D (6 bases). CDR1 KGHSH and CDR2 LQKENI come from the germline V gene. The V end was cut by 5 bases, the J end by 1 base, with 14 bases between. The CDR3 runs 15 residues. The CDR3 protein is CASSTLQGRNTEAFF. As DNA, the CDR3 is TGTGCCAGCTCAACATTACAGGGTCGGAACACTGAAGCTTTCTTT.